The clone carrying this T cell receptor (beta chain) occurred many times. Assay used: immunoSEQ multiplex PCR; TCRdb lists only in-frame clones, some missing. The data show roughly 220,000 clones, just over 85% seen once. This entry comes from a study of blood T cell repertoires in COVID-19. V lost 6 bases and J lost 1, with 13 bases in between. The germline CDR1 and CDR2 sequences are MDHEN and SYDVKM. CDR3 size: 14 residues. The chain employs TRBV28 and TRBJ2-7; possibly TRBD2 for D (6 bases). The TCR was taken from a woman in her forties or fifties with acute COVID-19. The sequenced material came from PBMCs or T cells enriched from blood (not recorded which). The DNA for the CDR3 is TGTGCCAGCAGGAGCTTCGGGAGTTCCTACGAGCAGTACTTC. This sequence encodes CASRSFGSSYEQYF.